This T cell receptor beta chain was identified in a study of cytomegalovirus exposure and HLA in healthy donors. For this clone: Its antigen remains unidentified.

Overall study findings and caveats: A prior analysis recorded that most TCR beta V segments were productive about 87% or about 30% of the time. Within the data, a cluster of highly shared sequence variants was likely a sequencing artifact. Prediction of most subjects' HLA-A and HLA-B alleles by TCR beta sequences was reportedly accurate. Rare TCR sequences dominated, though some public TCRs recurred in many donors.

The PCR was carried out with 60 Vbeta primers and 13 Jbeta primers. Method: immunoSEQ multiplex PCR; TCRdb's copy keeps in-frame clones and lacks some. Of about 190,000 clones in the sample, around three quarters are singletons; the top ten hold around 1.6%. This CDR3 comprises 17 residues. After removal of 1 base from V and 3 bases from J, the junction contained 11 bases not matched to a gene. Germline V gene data show CDR1 as SGHVS and CDR2 as FQNEAQ. Sequencing was performed on PBMCs. This sequence was found in a woman aged 18 to 35 in good health and CMV-seronegative. The chain is built from TRBV7-8 and TRBJ2-7, with 8 bases lining up with TRBD2. CDR3 sequence (DNA): TGTGCCAGCAGCTTAGTTGCATCTACTAGCGGAAACTACGAGCAGTACTTC. It yields the protein CASSLVASTSGNYEQYF.